The subject of this entry is one T cell receptor beta chain. Its antigen target is currently unknown. Base qualities are missing; no much larger clone stands one base away. To prepare the library, the immunoSEQ multiplex PCR assay was applied. The source is immuneACCESS, and TCRdb retained only in-frame sequences with V and J called. Part of the clones is not carried over; for the studies checked, unresolved V genes explain less than half of this, and the remainder is unexplained. This sample gives 720,000 or so clones in total; 80% to 90% of them show up just once. The ten largest clones add up to roughly 0.01% of the sample. From the cysteine through the phenylalanine, the CDR3 covers 12 amino acids. Only CDR3 DNA is held: 36 bases, read in frame from base 1. The germline V gene provides CDR1 SGHTA and CDR2 FQGNSA. The junction carries 7 bases between V and J, which are trimmed by 3 bases and 5 bases respectively.

This specimen belongs to a study of shared T cell receptors in the human thymus (dated by TCRdb to the early 2020s). With respect to the entire study: The study examined how the human thymus generates shared, self-reactive T-cell receptor alpha chains.

These sequences were also reported in another study, on human thymus T cells. As the second study states: Donors were immunologically healthy infants undergoing open corrective cardiac surgery for congenital heart defects in Finland. Thymus tissue was obtained as surgical resects removed during corrective cardiac surgery. Biased V and J gene segment usage appeared to be present in both thymic and peripheral blood repertoires. The related research reported highly overlapping thymic TCR repertoires among unrelated individuals. The study used under 10 infant thymus samples plus four related peripheral blood samples to characterize TCR alpha and beta repertoires. Donor ages ranging from roughly 7 to 250 days were recorded, and five to seven male and a couple of female infants were included in the cohort. Thymocytes were released mechanically from tissue and stored at -70 °C as pellets of about 10-34 million cells. A QIAsymphony instrument was used to extract genomic DNA from the frozen cell pellets. The immunoSEQ multiplex PCR assay was used to amplify the TCRB and TCRAD loci from a standardized quantity of quality-controlled genomic DNA. The V(D)J region was spanned by amplicons of a length sufficient to cover the CDR3 and to identify V and J genes. The commercial immunoSEQ service was used to sequence amplicons on an Illumina platform. Corrections for primer bias and sequencing errors followed previously described methods, while TCRAD and TCRB definitions were based on the IMGT database. Analysis of the repertoires was done with immunoSEQ Analyzer 3.0 and VDJTools and included basic statistics, V/J segment usage, diversity estimates, rarefaction and pairwise overlap. Diversity was estimated with Chao1, ChaoE, Efron-Thisted, Shannon and inverse Simpson indices, and also on datasets down-sampled to the smallest sample. Repertoire overlap was assessed by strict matching of CDR3 nucleotide sequence, V gene and J gene, and clustering was done by Jaccard-based multidimensional scaling. On average, about 800,000 unique TCRB clonotypes were obtained from thymus samples, compared with 70,000 to 90,000 from blood samples.

The sample taken for sequencing was thymocytes. The chain links TRBV7-2 with TRBJ1-2; no D gene is confidently identified. The TCR was taken from a girl under two years old with a congenital heart defect. Donor details come from another sample of the same person, matched by shared clones. The CDR3: CASSLYFYGYTF. In nucleotides, the sequence is TGTGCCAGCAGCTTGTACTTTTATGGCTACACCTTC.